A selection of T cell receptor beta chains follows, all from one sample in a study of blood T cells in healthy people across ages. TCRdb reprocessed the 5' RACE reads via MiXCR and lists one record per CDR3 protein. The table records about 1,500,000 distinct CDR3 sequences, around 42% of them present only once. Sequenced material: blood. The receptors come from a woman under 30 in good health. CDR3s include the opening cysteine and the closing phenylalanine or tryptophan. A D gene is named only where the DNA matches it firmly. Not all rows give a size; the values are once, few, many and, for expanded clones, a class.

cdr3_aa: CSARKPHSSYEQYF; cdr3_nt: TGCAGTGCTAGAAAACCACATTCCTCCTACGAGCAGTACTTC; v_call: TRBV20-1; j_call: TRBJ2-7; clone_size: -; d_call: -
cdr3_aa: CATVGTSGGEQFF; cdr3_nt: TGTGCCACTGTCGGGACTAGCGGGGGTGAGCAGTTCTTC; v_call: TRBV10-3; j_call: TRBJ2-1; clone_size: -; d_call: TRBD2
cdr3_aa: CASRPDRVNQPQHF; cdr3_nt: TGTGCCAGCAGGCCTGACAGGGTGAATCAGCCCCAGCATTTT; v_call: TRBV6-2/TRBV6-3; j_call: TRBJ1-5; clone_size: -; d_call: TRBD1
cdr3_aa: CASSLVGGRAYNEQFF; cdr3_nt: TGTGCCAGCAGTCTAGTGGGCGGGAGGGCCTACAATGAGCAGTTCTTC; v_call: TRBV28; j_call: TRBJ2-1; clone_size: -; d_call: TRBD2
cdr3_aa: CASSFAHSSNQPQHF; cdr3_nt: TGTGCCAGCAGCTTCGCTCACAGTAGCAATCAGCCCCAGCATTTT; v_call: TRBV7-2; j_call: TRBJ1-5; clone_size: few; d_call: -
cdr3_aa: CASSPDRDGNTIYF; cdr3_nt: TGCGCCAGCAGCCCCGACAGGGATGGAAACACCATATATTTT; v_call: TRBV5-1; j_call: TRBJ1-3; clone_size: once; d_call: TRBD1
cdr3_aa: CASSQIAGGPTKQFF; cdr3_nt: TGCGCCAGCAGCCAAATAGCGGGGGGGCCTACCAAGCAGTTCTTC; v_call: TRBV4-1; j_call: TRBJ2-1; clone_size: -; d_call: TRBD2
cdr3_aa: CASSLSHRTGGSYNSPLHF; cdr3_nt: TGTGCCAGCAGTTTATCTCACCGGACAGGGGGTTCCTATAATTCACCCCTCCACTTT; v_call: TRBV27; j_call: TRBJ1-6; clone_size: -; d_call: TRBD1
cdr3_aa: CSAEPLAGGVGEQYF; cdr3_nt: TGCAGCGCTGAGCCCCTAGCGGGGGGCGTGGGTGAGCAGTACTTC; v_call: TRBV29-1; j_call: TRBJ2-7; clone_size: -; d_call: TRBD2
cdr3_aa: CASRALAGDPTDTQYF; cdr3_nt: TGTGCCAGTAGGGCACTAGCGGGGGACCCCACAGATACGCAGTATTTT; v_call: TRBV19; j_call: TRBJ2-3; clone_size: -; d_call: TRBD2
cdr3_aa: CASSYNAGLYGYTF; cdr3_nt: TGTGCCAGCAGTTACAACGCAGGCCTCTATGGCTACACCTTC; v_call: TRBV6-6; j_call: TRBJ1-2; clone_size: -; d_call: -
cdr3_aa: CASSSIMNRGNTEAFF; cdr3_nt: TGTGCCAGCAGTTCCATTATGAACAGGGGTAACACTGAAGCTTTCTTT; v_call: TRBV27; j_call: TRBJ1-1; clone_size: -; d_call: TRBD1
cdr3_aa: CASMRGVQGNEQFF; cdr3_nt: TGTGCCAGCATGAGGGGAGTACAAGGGAATGAGCAGTTCTTC; v_call: TRBV2; j_call: TRBJ2-1; clone_size: once; d_call: -
cdr3_aa: CASSRRGRSEQYF; cdr3_nt: TGTGCCAGCTCCCGAAGAGGCAGGTCGGAGCAGTACTTC; v_call: TRBV12-3/TRBV12-4; j_call: TRBJ2-7; clone_size: -; d_call: -
cdr3_aa: CASSLDVPRVLSYEQYF; cdr3_nt: TGTGCCAGCAGCTTAGATGTACCCAGGGTCCTATCCTACGAGCAGTACTTC; v_call: TRBV7-8; j_call: TRBJ2-7; clone_size: -; d_call: -
cdr3_aa: CASSLSDFTKKGAYEQYF; cdr3_nt: TGCGCCAGTAGCCTAAGCGACTTCACCAAAAAAGGGGCCTACGAGCAGTACTTC; v_call: TRBV5-1; j_call: TRBJ2-7; clone_size: -; d_call: -
cdr3_aa: CASSRSSSADNEQFF; cdr3_nt: TGTGCCAGCAGCCGATCCTCTAGCGCAGACAATGAGCAGTTCTTC; v_call: TRBV4-2; j_call: TRBJ2-1; clone_size: -; d_call: -
cdr3_aa: CSAVAPGDRLYEQFF; cdr3_nt: TGCAGTGCCGTAGCCCCGGGGGACCGTTTGTATGAGCAGTTCTTC; v_call: TRBV20-1; j_call: TRBJ2-1; clone_size: -; d_call: -
cdr3_aa: CAIGAGRKRNEQFF; cdr3_nt: TGTGCCATCGGAGCCGGGAGGAAGCGGAATGAGCAGTTCTTC; v_call: TRBV10-3; j_call: TRBJ2-1; clone_size: -; d_call: TRBD2
cdr3_aa: CSVVKTGVRGTEAFF; cdr3_nt: TGCAGCGTGGTCAAGACAGGGGTGAGGGGCACTGAAGCTTTCTTT; v_call: TRBV29-1; j_call: TRBJ1-1; clone_size: few; d_call: TRBD1
cdr3_aa: CASSLDPAGETQYF; cdr3_nt: TGCGCCAGCAGCTTGGACCCCGCAGGAGAGACCCAGTACTTC; v_call: TRBV5-1; j_call: TRBJ2-5; clone_size: few; d_call: -
cdr3_aa: CASSLVSDSLNTEAFF; cdr3_nt: TGTGCCAGCAGCTTAGTGTCTGACAGCCTGAACACTGAAGCTTTCTTT; v_call: TRBV7-8; j_call: TRBJ1-1; clone_size: -; d_call: -
cdr3_aa: CASSLRGQAWNYEQYF; cdr3_nt: TGTGCCAGCAGTTTACGGGGACAGGCGTGGAACTACGAGCAGTACTTC; v_call: TRBV27; j_call: TRBJ2-7; clone_size: -; d_call: TRBD1
cdr3_aa: CSAKPKHSGGYTF; cdr3_nt: TGCAGTGCCAAACCCAAGCATTCGGGCGGCTACACCTTC; v_call: TRBV20-1; j_call: TRBJ1-2; clone_size: few; d_call: -
cdr3_aa: CASSLEGLQRAQYF; cdr3_nt: TGCGCCAGCAGCTTGGAAGGCCTCCAAAGGGCCCAGTACTTC; v_call: TRBV5-1; j_call: TRBJ2-7; clone_size: few; d_call: -
cdr3_aa: CASFRRTSPDTQYF; cdr3_nt: TGTGCCAGCTTTCGCCGGACTAGCCCAGATACGCAGTATTTT; v_call: TRBV2; j_call: TRBJ2-3; clone_size: -; d_call: TRBD2
cdr3_aa: CASSSPYTEQFF; cdr3_nt: TGTGCCAGCAGTTCCCCCTATACGGAGCAGTTCTTC; v_call: TRBV28; j_call: TRBJ2-1; clone_size: -; d_call: -
cdr3_aa: CASSVRTGGAYGYTF; cdr3_nt: TGTGCCAGCAGCGTACGGACAGGGGGTGCCTATGGCTACACCTTC; v_call: TRBV9; j_call: TRBJ1-2; clone_size: -; d_call: TRBD1
cdr3_aa: CSVEDDDLRGNEGHTQYF; cdr3_nt: TGCAGCGTTGAAGATGACGACTTGCGGGGCAATGAGGGACATACGCAGTATTTT; v_call: TRBV29-1; j_call: TRBJ2-3; clone_size: few; d_call: -
cdr3_aa: CSARDLGTASNQPQHF; cdr3_nt: TGCAGTGCTAGAGATTTGGGGACAGCTAGCAATCAGCCCCAGCATTTT; v_call: TRBV20-1; j_call: TRBJ1-5; clone_size: -; d_call: TRBD1
cdr3_aa: CSAPDTRELNEQYF; cdr3_nt: TGCAGTGCCCCGGATACACGGGAATTGAATGAGCAGTACTTC; v_call: TRBV20-1; j_call: TRBJ2-4; clone_size: once; d_call: -
cdr3_aa: CASSPRRFLGNYGYTF; cdr3_nt: TGTGCCAGCAGCCCGCGTAGATTCCTAGGGAACTATGGCTACACCTTC; v_call: TRBV9; j_call: TRBJ1-2; clone_size: -; d_call: -
cdr3_aa: CSAKDSGTKGEQYF; cdr3_nt: TGCAGTGCTAAGGATAGCGGGACGAAGGGAGAGCAGTACTTC; v_call: TRBV20-1; j_call: TRBJ2-5; clone_size: -; d_call: TRBD2
cdr3_aa: CASSHGPAYEQYF; cdr3_nt: TGTGCCAGCAGTCATGGGCCTGCCTACGAGCAGTACTTC; v_call: TRBV27; j_call: TRBJ2-7; clone_size: few; d_call: -
cdr3_aa: CASSIHRGSNQPQHF; cdr3_nt: TGTGCCAGCAGTATACACAGGGGAAGCAATCAGCCCCAGCATTTT; v_call: TRBV27; j_call: TRBJ1-5; clone_size: -; d_call: TRBD1
cdr3_aa: CSALGTGETQYF; cdr3_nt: TGCAGTGCCCTCGGGACTGGGGAGACCCAGTACTTC; v_call: TRBV20-1; j_call: TRBJ2-5; clone_size: -; d_call: -
cdr3_aa: CASRLLGLAKISSTDTQYF; cdr3_nt: TGTGCCAGCAGACTGCTAGGCCTAGCGAAGATCTCTAGCACAGATACGCAGTATTTT; v_call: TRBV27; j_call: TRBJ2-3; clone_size: -; d_call: -
cdr3_aa: CASSFLEKKQYF; cdr3_nt: TGTGCCAGCAGTTTTCTCGAGAAAAAGCAGTACTTC; v_call: TRBV6-2/TRBV6-3; j_call: TRBJ2-5; clone_size: -; d_call: -
cdr3_aa: CATGTGNEQFF; cdr3_nt: TGTGCCACCGGAACGGGCAATGAGCAGTTCTTC; v_call: TRBV24-1; j_call: TRBJ2-1; clone_size: -; d_call: -